The source of this T cell receptor beta chain is a study of T cells after posttransplantation cyclophosphamide. Study-wide results and caveats: Blood and skin or GI T cell repertoires showed limited TRB overlap.

TCRdb keeps only in-frame clones here, not all; method: immunoSEQ multiplex PCR. The table includes about 19,000 clones, approximately 87% detected once. The related graft donor's blood sample was taken on the day of bone marrow donation. In the case of this clone: Antigen unknown.

From germline, CDR1 is SNHLY and CDR2 FYNNEI. The junction had 4 bases not matched to a gene; V was cut back by 2 bases and J by 4 bases. The CDR3 sequence is 15 residues long. The sequenced material came from memory CD4+ T cells sorted from blood. The receptor's source is a man aged 30-40 years in good health and a related stem cell transplant donor. This chain joins TRBV2 and TRBJ1-2; 10 nucleotides align to TRBD1. This chain's CDR3 is CASSELGQGRYGYTF. The CDR3 bases are TGTGCCAGCAGTGAACTGGGACAGGGGCGCTATGGCTACACCTTC.